This T cell receptor (beta chain) is drawn from a study of blood T cell repertoires in COVID-19. Study-level information: COVID-19 samples from acute and convalescent phases originated in the United States, Italy and Spain. From T cells, B-cell-depleted T cells, or PBMCs came the material, which was cDNA or gDNA.

CDR1 is MNHNS, CDR2 SASEGT, per germline. V lost 1 base and J lost 8, with 11 bases in between. This CDR3 spans 13 amino acids. This clone was detected once. Under the authors' procedure: The assay estimated nucleated cells by amplifying reference gene primers. Here immunoSEQ multiplex PCR was the method, and the copy in TCRdb shows in-frame clones only, minus some. V, J and clone size are taken as reported in that table, and D and trimming were inferred from the DNA itself. This sample has roughly 100,000 clones; approximately 91% occur once, and the top ten carry 4.2%. The sequence was collected from a man aged 18 to 29 with acute or convalescent COVID-19. The sample taken for sequencing was peripheral blood. The rearrangement uses TRBV6-1 and TRBJ1-2; possible D gene TRBD1, 6 bases. The CDR3: CASSEVGANGYTF. The CDR3 coding sequence is TGTGCCAGCAGTGAAGTGGGGGCGAACGGCTACACCTTC.